The 17 T cell receptor beta chains below all came from one sample that was sequenced in a study of blood T cell repertoires in COVID-19. Some clones are missing from TCRdb's copy, which holds only in-frame ones; the method was immunoSEQ multiplex PCR. The sample has about 190,000 clones; around 90% are singletons. The sequencing sample was made of peripheral blood. The receptors originated from a man in his forties or fifties with acute or convalescent COVID-19.

The chain's CDR3 is CASSARTGQILNEKLFF. CDR3 DNA: TGTGCCAGCAGCGCCCGGACAGGGCAGATTCTTAATGAAAAACTGTTTTTT. The rearrangement joins TRBV9 to TRBJ1-4; TRBD1 aligns across 8 bases. Germline CDR1 is SGDLS and CDR2 is YYNGEE. The V gene end was trimmed by 3 bases and the J gene end by 4 bases; junction bases not matched to a gene: 11. This CDR3 has 17 amino acids.

The chain couples TRBV27 to TRBJ2-1; 7 bases fit TRBD2. In germline, CDR1 is MNHEY, CDR2 SMNVEV (reference sequence). This CDR3 is built from 15 residues. The junction had 7 bases not matched to a gene; V was cut back by 5 bases and J by 3 bases. The CDR3 region is CASSREVGYYNEQFF. For the CDR3, the DNA is TGTGCCAGCAGTCGGGAGGTAGGCTACTACAATGAGCAGTTCTTC.

V gene TRBV5-4 combines with J gene TRBJ1-2, with TRBD1 identical over 10 bases. Trimming cost V 3 bases and J 8 bases; bases outside gene matches: 4. The CDR3 has 13 residues. Germline V CDR1 and CDR2: SGHNT, YYREEE (reference sequence). Here the CDR3 DNA reads TGTGCCAGCAGCTACGACAGGGGGCAGGGCTACACCTTC. This codes for CASSYDRGQGYTF.

This rearrangement joins TRBV19 to TRBJ1-2, with 9 bases identical to TRBD1. CDR3 length: 14 amino acids. V trimming: 6 bases; J trimming: 3 bases; junction bases outside the gene matches: 5. The V gene's germline CDR1 is LNHDA and CDR2 SQIVND (reference sequence). Written as DNA, the CDR3 is TGTGCCAGTAGGAGGACAGGGGAGGACTATGGCTACACCTTC. Encoded protein: CASRRTGEDYGYTF.

V and J are TRBV21-1 and TRBJ2-7; the D call of TRBD2 is as the table states it, not checked on the DNA. TRBV21-1 has pseudogene status. This CDR3 is 17 amino acids long. This CDR3 reads CASSKLIPSGGPGEQYV. The CDR3 DNA sequence: TGTGCCAGCAGCAAATTAATCCCTAGCGGGGGGCCGGGGGAGCAGTACGTC.

In its sample, this clone was seen a few times. The CDR3 sequence is CASSYSGWRAFF. CDR3 DNA: TGTGCCAGCAGTTATTCGGGATGGCGCGCTTTCTTT. The chain carries TRBV6-2 or TRBV6-3 and TRBJ1-1; unclear D gene. The V gene's germline CDR1 is MNHEY and CDR2 SVGEGT. Trimming shortened V by 3 bases and J by 11 bases, and 13 bases separated the two germline ends. This CDR3 spans 12 amino acids.

This CDR3 is CASQTANTGELFF. Here the CDR3 DNA reads TGTGCCAGCCAGACAGCGAACACCGGGGAGCTGTTTTTT. The genes are TRBV7-9 and TRBJ2-2, with a possible D match to TRBD1 (5 bases). Germline CDR1 and CDR2: SEHNR and FQNEAQ (reference sequence). The CDR3 totals 13 residues. Trimming shortened V by 8 bases and J by 0 bases, and 7 bases separated the two germline ends.

The chain links TRBV4-3 to TRBJ1-5; 7 bases align to TRBD1. Per germline, CDR1 LGHNA and CDR2 YSLEER. There are 16 residues in the CDR3. The V segment lost 0 bases and the J segment 2 bases; nucleotides outside the gene matches: 4. The CDR3 protein is CASSQEKGAGNQPQHF. The CDR3 DNA reads TGCGCCAGCAGCCAAGAAAAGGGGGCTGGCAATCAGCCCCAGCATTTT.

J is TRBJ2-7 and V is TRBV10-3; D is perhaps TRBD2 (6 bases). The CDR3 totals 13 residues. Germline V gene lookup returns CDR1 ENHRY and CDR2 SYGVKD. The germline V and J ends were trimmed by 0 bases and 4 bases, with 7 bases remaining between them. CDR3 bases: TGTGCCATCAGTGAGTCCGGGAGTTACGAGCAGTACTTC. Translation gives CAISESGSYEQYF.

The chain carries TRBV27 and TRBJ2-2; maybe TRBD1 (5 bases). Trimming cost V 6 bases and J 4 bases, with 9 bases left between them. Germline V lookup: CDR1 MNHEY, CDR2 SMNVEV (reference sequence). The CDR3 consists of 13 residues. CDR3 in amino acids: CASSLQGTGELFF. The CDR3 DNA reads as TGTGCCAGCAGCCTCCAGGGCACCGGGGAGCTGTTTTTT.

The rearrangement joins TRBV6-1 to TRBJ1-1; D gene unclear. This CDR3 comprises 15 residues. Germline-derived CDR1 and CDR2 are MNHNS and SASEGT. V lost 1 base and J lost 6, with 15 bases in between. In DNA form, the CDR3 reads TGTGCCAGCAGTGAAGTAGTGGGCTTTGATGCTGAAGCTTTCTTT. Protein: CASSEVVGFDAEAFF.

The chain recombines TRBV6-2 or TRBV6-3 with TRBJ2-5, with TRBD1 matching over 7 bases. J gave up 9 bases and V 4 bases, and 11 bases lay outside the gene matches. This CDR3 is built from 14 residues. From germline, CDR1 is MNHEY and CDR2 SVGEGT. DNA of the CDR3: TGTGCCAGCAGTTCGCGTAACAGGGGCCAGGCCCAGTACTTC. It yields the protein CASSSRNRGQAQYF.

The chain links TRBV15 to TRBJ2-2; possible D gene TRBD1, 5 bases. V shed 1 base and J shed 6 bases, with 12 bases lying between them. The CDR3 extends over 15 amino acids. CDR1 and CDR2 (germline): LNHNV, YYDKDF (reference sequence). The CDR3 loop is CATSRGQGRSGELFF. As DNA, the CDR3 is TGTGCCACCAGCAGAGGGCAGGGTCGGTCCGGGGAGCTGTTTTTT.

V and J are TRBV5-4 and TRBJ2-5; 9 bases align to TRBD2. From germline, CDR1 is SGHNT and CDR2 YYREEE (reference sequence). The CDR3 contains 15 residues. V lost 2 bases and J lost 1; bases outside the gene matches: 3. This CDR3 is CASSFGLALQETQYF. Written as DNA, the CDR3 is TGTGCCAGCAGCTTTGGACTAGCGCTCCAAGAGACCCAGTACTTC.

The chain links TRBV28 to TRBJ1-1, with D hard to call. CDR1 and CDR2 (germline): MDHEN, SYDVKM. The CDR3 loop spans 16 amino acids. Trimming removed 4 bases from V and 4 bases from J, with 19 bases in between. CDR3 in DNA: TGTGCCAGCAGTTCCCCCTTGACGATATGGAGCACTGAAGCTTTCTTT. This gives the protein CASSSPLTIWSTEAFF.

The V and J genes are TRBV5-1 and TRBJ2-5, with 9 bases aligning to TRBD1. This CDR3 comprises 15 residues. V gave up 1 base and J gave up 4 bases; unmatched junction bases: 5. Germline V gene lookup returns CDR1 SGHRS and CDR2 YFSETQ. The CDR3 bases are TGCGCCAGCAGCTTGACCGGGACAGGGTTAGAGACCCAGTACTTC. Amino acid sequence: CASSLTGTGLETQYF.

The chain has TRBV5-1 and TRBJ2-1; 7 bases align to TRBD1. The germline CDR1 and CDR2 sequences are SGHRS and YFSETQ. The CDR3 spans 13 residues. The junction had 3 bases not matched to a gene; V was cut back by 4 bases and J by 5 bases. In DNA, the CDR3 is TGCGCCAGCAGCGGGACAGCCAACAATGAGCAGTTCTTC. Translated, it gives CASSGTANNEQFF.